The clone carrying this T cell receptor beta chain has just a few counts. What it recognizes is unknown. The library labeled individual cDNA molecules by adding unique molecular identifiers to them. TCRdb processed the RACE reads anew with MiXCR; each CDR3 protein has one entry. Of 95,000 or so distinct CDR3 sequences in the sample, approximately 10% were seen once. Trimming left V 5 bases short and J 3 bases short, with 13 bases between. The CDR3 is 15 residues long. Germline CDR1 SGHTA, CDR2 FQGTGA. Time point denoted: patch test 2, 6 weeks after DPC sensitization. Documented treatment: therapeutic diphenylcyclopropenone sensitization with weekly scalp DPC. The sample is drawn from a study of human T cells and chemical hapten exposure. In the study overall: Patients had diphenylcyclopropenone applied to the scalp weekly throughout the approximately 25-week study. Findings and limits, study-wide: All donors were alopecia patients, so their immunity may differ from that of healthy people.

The genes are TRBV7-3 and TRBJ2-2; TRBD2 is a possible D gene (5 bases). This sequence originates from a woman in her 40s with alopecia areata. Some clones in this sample may be carry-over from other donors' samples. The sequencing here drew on whole blood, taken in connection with sensitization to the hapten diphenylcyclopropenone (DPC). This CDR3 reads CASSARPGYTGELFF. For the CDR3, the DNA is TGTGCCAGCAGCGCAAGGCCGGGATACACCGGGGAGCTGTTTTTT. Together with reference TRBV7-3 and TRBJ2-2, the CDR3 gives the full variable domain: GAGVSQTPSNKVTEKGKYVELRCDPISGHTALYWYRQSLGQGPEFLIYFQGTGAADDSGLPNDRFFAVRPEGSVSTLKIQRTERGDSAVYLCASSARPGYTGELFFGEGSRLTVL.